This T cell receptor (beta chain) derives from a study of T cell responses to AZD1222 COVID-19 vaccine. The CDR3 totals 13 residues. The V segment lost 6 bases and the J segment 2 bases; nucleotides outside the gene matches: 2. CDR1 and CDR2 from the germline V gene are KGHSH and LQKENI. The method was immunoSEQ multiplex PCR; TCRdb's version includes in-frame clones alone and lacks a portion of them. Among tens of thousands of clones, roughly 80% were seen once, and the ten largest hold around 5.4%. Here the sequenced sample was peripheral blood, taken on day 0 of AZD1222 vaccination. This sequence originates from an adult in good health. V gene TRBV18 combines with J gene TRBJ1-1; 8 bases line up with TRBD1. The CDR3 sequence is CASSQGANTEAFF. CDR3 bases: TGTGCCAGCTCCCAGGGGGCCAACACTGAAGCTTTCTTT. The full variable domain, in which reference TRBV18 and TRBJ1-1 provide the parts outside the CDR3, is NAGVMQNPRHLVRRRGQEARLRCSPMKGHSHVYWYRQLPEEGLKFMVYLQKENIIDESGMPKERFSAEFPKEGPSILRIQQVVRGDSAAYFCASSQGANTEAFFGQGTRLTVV.